The text below deals with one T cell receptor beta chain. Its antigen is unidentified. Produced via immunoSEQ multiplex PCR; TCRdb's table is partial and in-frame only. The sample shows about 120,000 clones, approximately 92% of them seen only once. This entry belongs to a study of OX40 agonist ivuxolimab in advanced cancers. Points from the study as a whole: The CD4+ and CD8+ T cells in the blood had expanded clonally by week 6 at 0.1 to 3.0 mg/kg.

Germline V gives CDR1 SEHNR, CDR2 FQNEAQ (reference sequence). The V gene end was trimmed by 5 bases and the J gene end by 7 bases; junction bases not matched to a gene: 7. The CDR3 spans 14 residues. Sequenced here: CD4+ or CD8+ T cells sorted from blood, sampled in a trial of the OX40 agonist ivuxolimab. This chain uses TRBV7-9 with TRBJ1-4; 7 positions match TRBD1. The TCR sequence derives from an adult with an advanced solid tumor such as melanoma, head and neck, liver or kidney cancer. CDR3 residues: CASSDRALGEKLFF. The CDR3 nucleotides read TGTGCCAGCAGCGACAGGGCCTTAGGTGAAAAACTGTTTTTT.